The subject of this entry is one T cell receptor beta chain. The data were obtained in a study of blood T cell repertoires in COVID-19. The germline gives CDR1 MRHNA, CDR2 SNTAGT. The CDR3 runs 14 residues. Trimming at V came to 6 bases and at J to 5 bases, leaving 4 bases not matched to a gene. Assay: immunoSEQ multiplex PCR; the TCRdb copy retains only in-frame clones and omits some. This sample yields under 55,000 clones, of which around nine tenths are seen a single time; approximately 14% belongs to the top ten. The sequence came from a human donor in a cohort sampled during active COVID-19. This chain connects TRBV6-4 to TRBJ2-2, with TRBD1 identical over 9 bases. Material for sequencing was peripheral blood. The CDR3 DNA reads as TGTGCCAGCAGACAGGGGGCGCGAACCGGGGAGCTGTTTTTT. This translates into CASRQGARTGELFF.